This T cell receptor (beta chain) comes out of a study of cytomegalovirus exposure and HLA in healthy donors. Primers for the PCR totalled 60 Vbeta and 13 Jbeta. The data were produced by immunoSEQ multiplex PCR, yet TCRdb's version contains in-frame clones alone and is incomplete. The table shows some 190,000 clones, with roughly 85% occurring only once. The CDR3 consists of 14 residues. Trimming removed 3 bases from V and 3 bases from J, with 12 bases in between. Germline assignment: CDR1 MNHEY and CDR2 SVGAGI. The J gene is TRBJ2-7, the V gene TRBV6-5, with D possibly matching TRBD2 (5 bases). This TCR was recovered from a boy aged 2-9 years in good health and CMV-seronegative. The sequencing input was PBMCs. The CDR3 loop reads CASSYPVTSYEQYF. In nucleotides, the CDR3 is TGTGCCAGCAGTTATCCCGTAACTAGCTACGAGCAGTACTTC.